This entry lists 21 T cell receptor beta chains sequenced from one sample in a study of CD8 T cells in ankylosing spondylitis. Their cognate antigens are unknown. TCRdb re-derived calls from the 5' RACE reads in MiXCR, one entry per CDR3 protein. The sample includes 500,000 to 550,000 distinct CDR3 sequences, approximately 12% of them seen just once. Study findings and constraints: The study identified a TCR beta motif of several highly homologous variants that appeared characteristic of ankylosing spondylitis blood.

The source material was blood, either unsorted or a sorted T cell fraction (not recorded which). The receptors were gathered from a male donor with ankylosing spondylitis.

The V call is TRBV24-1, the J call TRBJ1-2, with D perhaps matching TRBD1 (5 bases). Germline loops: CDR1 KGHDR, CDR2 SFDVKD. Between the trimmed V and J ends, which lost 9 bases and 8 bases, there was a span of 15 bases. CDR3 length: 12 residues. In nucleotides, the CDR3 is TGTGCCACCTGGGGACCAGTTGACGGCTACACCTTC. Its protein is CATWGPVDGYTF.

The chain combines TRBV5-1 with TRBJ1-4; D not resolved. Germline V gene sequence: CDR1 SGHRS, CDR2 YFSETQ. Trimming took 0 bases from V and 5 from J, leaving 2 bases between them. There are 12 residues in the CDR3. The CDR3, as DNA: TGCGCCAGCAGCTTGGACAATGAAAAACTGTTTTTT. It encodes CASSLDNEKLFF.

This clonotype was counted many times. The chain employs TRBV15 and TRBJ1-4; D is ambiguous. The CDR3 totals 17 residues. V lost 5 bases and J 2 bases, leaving 18 bases between the germline ends. The germline V gene encodes CDR1 LNHNV and CDR2 YYDKDF (reference sequence). CDR3 DNA: TGTGCCACCAGCTCCCCAGCCGGACCGGAGACTAATGAAAAACTGTTTTTT. Translation: CATSSPAGPETNEKLFF.

This chain joins TRBV25-1 and TRBJ1-2; D is perhaps TRBD1 (6 bases). The ends were cut back, 5 bases at V and 4 bases at J, with 14 bases in the middle. The germline V gene encodes CDR1 MGHDK and CDR2 SYGVNS. The CDR3 has 14 residues. The CDR3 sequence is CASSSGGLAYGYTF. The CDR3 nucleotides are TGTGCCAGCAGTTCCGGGGGGCTTGCCTATGGCTACACCTTC.

This chain joins TRBV3-1 and TRBJ1-2; weak D call: TRBD1 (5 bases). The CDR3 runs 15 residues. The V and J ends lost 3 bases and 4 bases respectively, with 15 bases between them. Germline V gene sequence: CDR1 LGHDT, CDR2 YNNKEL (reference sequence). The CDR3 loop is CASSHPKGAIYGYTF. The CDR3 DNA sequence: TGTGCCAGCAGCCACCCCAAAGGGGCAATCTATGGCTACACCTTC.

The V call is TRBV11-2, the J call TRBJ1-1; the D is unclear. The CDR3 length is 12 residues. Germline CDR1 is SGHAT and CDR2 is FQNNGV. The V gene lost 0 bases and the J gene lost 6 bases, with 5 bases spanning the gap. CDR3 DNA sequence: TGTGCCAGCAGCTTAGAGGTAGCTGAAGCTTTCTTT. It translates to CASSLEVAEAFF.

This clonotype was counted ten times or more. The CDR3 protein is CAISESTGLAATDTQYF. DNA of the CDR3: TGTGCCATCAGTGAGTCAACCGGGCTAGCGGCCACAGATACGCAGTATTTT. This chain joins TRBV10-3 and TRBJ2-3, with TRBD2 identical over 7 bases. Germline V gene data show CDR1 as ENHRY and CDR2 as SYGVKD. Unmatched junction bases numbered 8, after V lost 0 bases and J lost 2 bases. CDR3 size: 17 residues.

The V call is TRBV20-1, the J call TRBJ2-3; D may match TRBD1 or TRBD2 (7 bases each). V lost 6 bases to trimming and J lost 1 base, with 17 bases between them. This CDR3 is 15 amino acids long. The germline gives CDR1 DFQATT, CDR2 SNEGSKA (reference sequence). CDR3 amino acids: CSAGEGAGGTDTQYF. The CDR3 DNA follows: TGCAGTGCAGGGGAGGGGGCTGGGGGCACAGATACGCAGTATTTT.

This clonotype was seen ten or more times. The chain recombines TRBV7-2 with TRBJ2-1; D gene uncertain. Looked up from germline, CDR1 is SGHTA and CDR2 is FQGNSA. Trimming shortened V by 1 base and J by 0 bases, and 7 bases separated the two germline ends. The CDR3 has 15 amino acids. The CDR3 loop is CASSLGSTSYNEQFF. Written as DNA, the CDR3 is TGTGCCAGCAGCTTAGGATCCACCTCCTACAATGAGCAGTTCTTC.

The sample holds a few counts of this clonotype. The CDR3 nucleotides read TGCGCCAGCATCGGGAAGGGAAACGGCTCCTACAATGAGCAGTTCTTC. Its translation is CASIGKGNGSYNEQFF. The rearrangement uses TRBV5-1 and TRBJ2-1, with a tentative D call TRBD2 (5 bases). With 6 bases removed from V and 0 bases from J, the gap between germline ends came to 16 bases. CDR3 length equals 16 residues. CDR1 and CDR2 (germline): SGHRS, YFSETQ.

The rearrangement joins TRBV7-8 to TRBJ1-2, with D hard to call. The ends were cut back, 3 bases at V and 8 bases at J, with 16 bases in the middle. CDR1 and CDR2 (germline): SGHVS, FQNEAQ. The CDR3 is made up of 14 amino acids. The CDR3 loop is CASSFYRGELGYTF. CDR3 DNA: TGTGCCAGCAGCTTCTACCGGGGAGAGTTAGGCTACACCTTC.

The rearrangement uses TRBV2 and TRBJ1-6; no firm D call. This CDR3 is 13 amino acids long. The germline gives CDR1 SNHLY, CDR2 FYNNEI. Trimming stripped 3 bases from V and 11 bases from J, with 11 bases between. CDR3 sequence (DNA): TGTGCCAGCAGTGACTCGGGTGAAGCACCCCTCCACTTT. It codes for CASSDSGEAPLHF.

The V gene is TRBV6-2 or TRBV6-3, the J gene TRBJ2-1, with 7 bases that match TRBD2. V was clipped by 2 bases and J by 2 bases; unmatched bases: 9. The CDR3 has 17 residues. Germline CDR1 reads MNHEY; CDR2 reads SVGEGT. CDR3 amino acids: CASSYRATSAAYNEQFF. For the CDR3, the DNA is TGTGCCAGCAGTTACCGCGCAACTAGCGCCGCCTACAATGAGCAGTTCTTC.

V usage is TRBV5-1 and J usage is TRBJ1-2; TRBD1 agrees at 9 bases. From germline, CDR1 is SGHRS and CDR2 YFSETQ. The trim removed 3 bases at V and 2 bases at J, leaving 5 bases unmatched. This CDR3 region has 15 residues. The CDR3 loop reads CASSSAGTGNYGYTF. CDR3 DNA: TGCGCCAGCAGCTCCGCCGGGACAGGGAACTATGGCTACACCTTC.

The V gene is TRBV20-1, the J gene TRBJ2-2, with 9 bases fitting TRBD2. Germline CDR1 and CDR2: DFQATT and SNEGSKA (reference sequence). The CDR3 consists of 18 residues. The V and J ends lost 0 bases and 3 bases, in that order; junction bases with no gene match: 11. CDR3 in amino acids: CSARDDPGLAEYTGELFF. The CDR3 DNA reads as TGCAGTGCTAGAGATGATCCGGGACTAGCAGAATACACCGGGGAGCTGTTTTTT.

This clonotype came up many times. The chain is built from TRBV5-6 and TRBJ2-7; D is ambiguous. V was pared by 0 bases and J by 4 bases, with 17 bases between. This CDR3 region has 16 residues. CDR1 and CDR2 (germline): SGHDT, YYEEEE. CDR3 DNA: TGTGCCAGCAGCTTGGCGGGCCGAGGTATGGGATACGAGCAGTACTTC. Protein: CASSLAGRGMGYEQYF. The complete variable domain, with remaining parts taken from reference TRBV5-6 and TRBJ2-7, reads DAGVTQSPTHLIKTRGQQVTLRCSPKSGHDTVSWYQQALGQGPQFIFQYYEEEERQRGNFPDRFSGHQFPNYSSELNVNALLLGDSALYLCASSLAGRGMGYEQYFGPGTRLTVT.

The genes are TRBV20-1 and TRBJ1-5, with TRBD1 matching over 10 bases. V gave up 4 bases and J gave up 8 bases; unmatched junction bases: 8. Germline V CDR1 and CDR2: DFQATT, SNEGSKA (reference sequence). The CDR3 runs 14 residues. The CDR3 sequence: CSAIRTGGLEPQHF. The CDR3 DNA follows: TGCAGTGCTATACGGACAGGGGGATTGGAGCCCCAGCATTTT.

This clonotype has only a few counts. The rearrangement joins TRBV7-2 to TRBJ2-3, with D possibly being TRBD1 (5 bases). Germline CDR1 is SGHTA and CDR2 is FQGNSA. This CDR3 contains 13 residues. Between the trimmed V and J ends, which lost 2 bases and 3 bases, there was a span of 6 bases. The DNA of the CDR3 is TGTGCCAGCAGCTTATGGACAACAGATACGCAGTATTTT. This encodes CASSLWTTDTQYF.

This clonotype was observed a few times. This chain joins TRBV2 and TRBJ2-2, with D perhaps matching TRBD2 (5 bases). Germline CDR1 and CDR2: SNHLY and FYNNEI. CDR3 length: 18 residues. The V end lost 1 base, the J end lost 6 bases, and 21 bases lay between the germline ends. In DNA, the CDR3 is TGTGCCAGCAGTGAAGTTGTACGGGGAACACTGATAGCCGGGGAGCTGTTTTTT. It codes for CASSEVVRGTLIAGELFF.

This clonotype was counted a few times. The V and J genes are TRBV20-1 and TRBJ1-6, with D possibly being TRBD1 (5 bases). The germline gives CDR1 DFQATT, CDR2 SNEGSKA (reference sequence). This CDR3 has 14 amino acids. DNA for the CDR3: TGCAGCGGGACCGGGGCTGGGGGAATTTCACCCCTCCACTTT. Its protein product is CSGTGAGGISPLHF.

In its sample, this clonotype was seen a few times. V is TRBV20-1 and J is TRBJ1-1; possible D gene TRBD1, 5 bases. Germline CDR1 DFQATT, CDR2 SNEGSKA (reference sequence). The germline V and J ends were trimmed by 3 bases and 7 bases, with 15 bases remaining between them. This CDR3 spans 13 amino acids. CDR3 protein: CSASYGGSGEAFF. CDR3 in DNA: TGCAGTGCTAGTTATGGGGGGTCGGGTGAAGCTTTCTTT.